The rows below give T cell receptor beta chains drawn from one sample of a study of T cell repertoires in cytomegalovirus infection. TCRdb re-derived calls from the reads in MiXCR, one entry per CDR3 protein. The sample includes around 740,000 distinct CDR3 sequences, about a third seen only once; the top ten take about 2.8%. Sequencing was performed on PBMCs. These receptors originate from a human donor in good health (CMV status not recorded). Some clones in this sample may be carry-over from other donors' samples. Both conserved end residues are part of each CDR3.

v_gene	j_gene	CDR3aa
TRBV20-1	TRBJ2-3	CSVFASSTQYF
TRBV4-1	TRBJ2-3	CASSQDRGLATDRDTQYF
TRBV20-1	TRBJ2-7	CSADPRGSRALSEQYF
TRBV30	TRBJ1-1	CAWSGDSGLKSFF
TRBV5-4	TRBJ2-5	CASSSGEDQETQYF
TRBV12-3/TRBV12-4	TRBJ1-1	CASSLAREDSVAFF
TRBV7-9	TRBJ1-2	CASSLAAGTGPKGYTF
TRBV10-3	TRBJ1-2	CAISESRENYGYTF
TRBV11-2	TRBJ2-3	CASSSGMTDTQYF
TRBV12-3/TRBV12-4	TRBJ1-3	CASSSDGNTIYF
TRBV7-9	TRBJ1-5	CASSLARTDSNQPQHF
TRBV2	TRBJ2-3	CASRTGTSTDTQYF
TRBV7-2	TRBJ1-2	CASSVSQGSVYGDTF
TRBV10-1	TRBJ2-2	CASSDRPGGTGELFF
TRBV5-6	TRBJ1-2	CASSLVGGRNGYTF
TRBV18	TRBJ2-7	CASSPPRGGTYEQYF
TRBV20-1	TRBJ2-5	CSARVTGGRETQYF
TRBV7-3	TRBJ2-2	CASSNQGGELFF
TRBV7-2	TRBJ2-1	CASSSTSGSRNEQFF
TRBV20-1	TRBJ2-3	CSARISPKTGSPQYF
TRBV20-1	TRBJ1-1	CSATPDRNTEAFF
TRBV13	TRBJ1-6	CASSDRSGQGGSSYNSPLHF
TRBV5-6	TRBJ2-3	CASSVLGDYGADTQYF
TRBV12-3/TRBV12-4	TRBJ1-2	CASSFAGYGYTF
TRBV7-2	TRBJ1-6	CASSARTGYNSPLHF
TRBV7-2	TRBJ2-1	CASSSGLAGPYNEQFF
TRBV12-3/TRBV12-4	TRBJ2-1	CASRRDSKTYNEQFF
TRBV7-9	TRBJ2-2	CASSLGDTAVWELFF
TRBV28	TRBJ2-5	CASSSGFSVTQYF